Listed below are T cell receptor beta chains from one sample, sequenced in a study of control samples from healthy donors and cancer patients. The protocol was immunoSEQ multiplex PCR, while the TCRdb copy is restricted to in-frame clones and leaves out a portion. The data hold 110,000 to 150,000 clones, with roughly 94% observed a single time. The sequencing input was PBMCs. Receptors originate from a man between 60 and 70 years old with colorectal cancer. CDR3s include the opening cysteine and the closing phenylalanine or tryptophan. Each record gives: J gene, V gene, D gene, clone size, CDR3 protein, CDR3 DNA. The D gene is left open where the match is weak. Clone size is given for some rows only: seen once, a few or many times, or a class if the clone is expanded.

TRBJ2-7 | TRBV5-1 | TRBD1 | - | CASSLAQTGATYEQYF | TGCGCCAGCAGCTTGGCCCAGACAGGGGCAACCTACGAGCAGTACTTC
TRBJ2-1 | TRBV18 | - | once | CASSPEGGTYNEQFF | TGTGCCAGCTCACCTGAGGGGGGGACCTACAATGAGCAGTTCTTC
TRBJ2-5 | TRBV11-2 | - | - | CASSSLGQGQETQYF | TGTGCCAGCAGCTCCTTGGGGCAGGGCCAAGAGACCCAGTACTTC
TRBJ2-3 | TRBV19 | TRBD2 | - | CASSIVAGGSDTQYF | TGTGCCAGTAGTATAGTCGCGGGGGGGAGCGATACGCAGTATTTT
TRBJ1-1 | TRBV30 | - | once | CAWGKRKEAFF | TGTGCCTGGGGAAAGAGGAAGGAGGCTTTCTTT
TRBJ2-7 | TRBV24-1 | - | - | CATSDPYSHHEQYF | TGTGCCACCAGTGATCCGTATTCCCACCACGAGCAGTACTTC
TRBJ2-7 | TRBV28 | TRBD1 | - | CASSLRGGPYEQYF | TGTGCCAGCAGTTTGAGAGGGGGCCCCTACGAGCAGTACTTC
TRBJ1-2 | TRBV5-5 | TRBD1 | - | CASSSRTGGYGYTF | TGTGCCAGCAGCTCCCGGACAGGGGGCTATGGCTACACCTTC
TRBJ2-3 | TRBV18 | - | - | CASGGQSADTQYF | TGTGCCAGCGGGGGGCAAAGCGCAGATACGCAGTATTTT
TRBJ1-2 | TRBV25-1 | - | once | CASSVSGVGYTF | TGTGCCAGCAGTGTCTCGGGGGTTGGCTACACCTTC
TRBJ1-1 | TRBV19 | TRBD1 | - | CASSIGGQRVEAFF | TGTGCCAGTAGTATTGGGGGACAGAGAGTTGAAGCTTTCTTT